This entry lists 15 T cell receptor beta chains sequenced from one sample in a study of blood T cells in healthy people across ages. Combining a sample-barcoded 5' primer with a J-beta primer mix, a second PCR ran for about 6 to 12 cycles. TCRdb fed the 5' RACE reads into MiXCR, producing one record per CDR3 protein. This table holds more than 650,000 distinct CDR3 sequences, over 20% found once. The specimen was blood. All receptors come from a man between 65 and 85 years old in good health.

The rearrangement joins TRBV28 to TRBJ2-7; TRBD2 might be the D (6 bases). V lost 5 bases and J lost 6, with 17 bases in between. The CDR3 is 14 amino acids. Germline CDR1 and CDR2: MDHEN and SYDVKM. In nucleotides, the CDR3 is TGTGCCAGCAGTCCACACGGGGGAGTCTGCGAGCAGTACTTC. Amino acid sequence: CASSPHGGVCEQYF.

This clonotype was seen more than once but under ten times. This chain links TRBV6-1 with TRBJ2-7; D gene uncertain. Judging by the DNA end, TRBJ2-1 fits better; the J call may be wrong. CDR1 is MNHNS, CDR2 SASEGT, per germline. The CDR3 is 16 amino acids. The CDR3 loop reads CASSEIITVAYNEQFF. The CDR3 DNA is TGTGCCAGCAGTGAGATTATCACCGTGGCCTACAATGAGCAGTTCTTC.

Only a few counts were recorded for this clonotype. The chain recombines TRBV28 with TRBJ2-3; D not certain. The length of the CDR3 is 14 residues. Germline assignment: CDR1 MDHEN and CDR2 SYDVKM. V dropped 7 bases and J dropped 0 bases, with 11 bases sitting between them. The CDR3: CASTPPGSTDTQYF. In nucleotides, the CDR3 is TGTGCCAGCACGCCCCCCGGGAGCACAGATACGCAGTATTTT.

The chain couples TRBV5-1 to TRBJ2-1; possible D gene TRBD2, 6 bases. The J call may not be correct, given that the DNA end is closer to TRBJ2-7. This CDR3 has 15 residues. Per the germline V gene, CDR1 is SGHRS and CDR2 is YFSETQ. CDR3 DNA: TGCGCCAGCAGCTTTGAGTGGGACTCCCACTACGAGCAGTACTTC. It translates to CASSFEWDSHYEQYF.

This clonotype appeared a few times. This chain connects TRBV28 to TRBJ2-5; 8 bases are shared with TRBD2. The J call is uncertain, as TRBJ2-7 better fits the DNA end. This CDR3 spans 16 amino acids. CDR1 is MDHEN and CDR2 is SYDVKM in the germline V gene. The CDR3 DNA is TGTGCCAGCAGTAGTCTAGCGGGCCGTTTTTCCTACGAGCAGTACTTC. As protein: CASSSLAGRFSYEQYF.

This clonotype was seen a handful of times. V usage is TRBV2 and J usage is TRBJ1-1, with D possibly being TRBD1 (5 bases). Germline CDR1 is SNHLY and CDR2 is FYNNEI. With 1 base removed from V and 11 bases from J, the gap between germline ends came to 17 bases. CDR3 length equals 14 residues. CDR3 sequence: CASSEEYAGKYAFF. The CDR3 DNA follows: TGTGCCAGCAGTGAAGAATATGCAGGGAAGTACGCTTTCTTT.

CDR3 coding DNA: TGTGCCAGCGGCTGGGTCCCTAATGAAAAACTGTTTTTT. It encodes CASGWVPNEKLFF. The genes are TRBV7-2 and TRBJ1-4; no reliable D call. Germline lookup yields CDR1 SGHTA and CDR2 FQGNSA. V lost 8 bases and J lost 3, with 10 bases in between. This CDR3 has 13 amino acids.

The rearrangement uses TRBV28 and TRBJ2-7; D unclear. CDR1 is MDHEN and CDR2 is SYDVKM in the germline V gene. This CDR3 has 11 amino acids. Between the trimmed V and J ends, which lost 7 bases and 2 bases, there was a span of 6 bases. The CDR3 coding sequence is TGTGCCAGCACTAACGCCTACGAGCAGTACTTC. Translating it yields CASTNAYEQYF.

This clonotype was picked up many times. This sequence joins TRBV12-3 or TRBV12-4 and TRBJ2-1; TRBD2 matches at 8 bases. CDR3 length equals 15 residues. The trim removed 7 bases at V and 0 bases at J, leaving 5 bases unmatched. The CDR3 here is CASTRAGVSYNEQFF. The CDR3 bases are TGTGCCAGCACCAGAGCGGGGGTCTCCTACAATGAGCAGTTCTTC.

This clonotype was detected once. DNA for the CDR3: TGTGCCATCAGTGACCCGGGACAGGGACTCTCCTATGAGCAGTTCTTC. Residues: CAISDPGQGLSYEQFF. V usage is TRBV10-3 and J usage is TRBJ2-1; 9 positions agree with TRBD1. The trim removed 3 bases at V and 8 bases at J, leaving 11 bases unmatched. The germline CDR1 and CDR2 sequences are ENHRY and SYGVKD. The CDR3 covers 16 residues.

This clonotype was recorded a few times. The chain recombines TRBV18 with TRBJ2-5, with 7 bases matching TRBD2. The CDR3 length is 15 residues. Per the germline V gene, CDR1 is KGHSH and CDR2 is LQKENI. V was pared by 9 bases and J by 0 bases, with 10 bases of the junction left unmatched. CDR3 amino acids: CASSPAGTNQETQYF. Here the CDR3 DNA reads TGTGCCAGTTCCCCAGCGGGGACGAACCAAGAGACCCAGTACTTC.

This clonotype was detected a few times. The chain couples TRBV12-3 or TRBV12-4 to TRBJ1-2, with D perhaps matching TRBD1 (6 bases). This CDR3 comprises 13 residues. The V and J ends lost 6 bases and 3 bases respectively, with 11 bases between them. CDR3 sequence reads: CASRQGGDYGYTF. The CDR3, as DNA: TGTGCCAGCAGACAGGGAGGTGACTATGGCTACACCTTC.

This CDR3 reads CASSVYPGGQTTGLSSGNTIYF. The DNA of the CDR3 is TGTGCCAGCAGCGTATACCCGGGAGGACAAACTACCGGCCTATCCTCTGGAAACACCATATATTTT. This chain links TRBV9 with TRBJ1-3; D might be TRBD1 (5 bases). In germline, CDR1 is SGDLS, CDR2 YYNGEE. The CDR3 consists of 22 residues. Deletions cut 1 base from V and 0 bases from J, with 29 bases between. The full variable domain, in which reference TRBV9 and TRBJ1-3 provide the parts outside the CDR3, is DSGVTQTPKHLITATGQRVTLRCSPRSGDLSVYWYQQSLDQGLQFLIQYYNGEERAKGNILERFSAQQFPDLHSELNLSSLELGDSALYFCASSVYPGGQTTGLSSGNTIYFGEGSWLTVV.

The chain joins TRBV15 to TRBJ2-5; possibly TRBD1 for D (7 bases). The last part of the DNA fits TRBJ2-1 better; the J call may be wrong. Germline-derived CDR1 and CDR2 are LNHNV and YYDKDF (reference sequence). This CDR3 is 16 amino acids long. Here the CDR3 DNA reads TGTGCCACCAGCAGTATCAGGGGGGTAAGTGTAAATGAGCAGTTCTTC. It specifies CATSSIRGVSVNEQFF.

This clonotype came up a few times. For the CDR3, the DNA is TGCGCCAGCAGCCAAGAGAATGACGGGACTTACAATGAGCAGTTCTTC. As protein: CASSQENDGTYNEQFF. This sequence joins TRBV4-3 and TRBJ2-5, with D tentatively TRBD2 (6 bases). Near its end, the DNA agrees better with TRBJ2-1, so the J call may be wrong. This CDR3 contains 16 residues. Germline CDR1 reads LGHNA; CDR2 reads YSLEER.